This T cell receptor beta chain appears in the sequencing data of a study of cytomegalovirus exposure and HLA in healthy donors. The wider study: Caucasian-associated ancestry cluster membership applied to about 80% of 398 genotyped donors.

Study results and limitations: Published work reported that the classifier diagnosed cytomegalovirus status with high specificity and sensitivity. Many donors carried some public TCRs, although rarity characterized most TCR sequences. The CMV antigen specificity of a few CMV-associated chains was confirmed through in vitro analysis.

Germline CDR1 reads SGDLS; CDR2 reads YYNGEE. The V end was cut by 4 bases, the J end by 4 bases, with 11 bases between. The CDR3 spans 13 residues. Use of 60 Vbeta and 13 Jbeta primers characterized the PCR. Measured with immunoSEQ multiplex PCR; TCRdb has only the in-frame clones, and not every one. The table records about 98,000 clones, around 80% of them present only once. Regarding this clone: Antigen: not known.

The rearrangement joins TRBV9 to TRBJ2-5, with D perhaps TRBD1 (5 bases). Sequences were obtained from PBMCs. The clonotype originates from a man aged 55-75 years in good health and CMV-seropositive. The CDR3 coding sequence is TGTGCCAGCAGCTCGCAGGGTGCAGAGACCCAGTACTTC. Protein sequence: CASSSQGAETQYF.